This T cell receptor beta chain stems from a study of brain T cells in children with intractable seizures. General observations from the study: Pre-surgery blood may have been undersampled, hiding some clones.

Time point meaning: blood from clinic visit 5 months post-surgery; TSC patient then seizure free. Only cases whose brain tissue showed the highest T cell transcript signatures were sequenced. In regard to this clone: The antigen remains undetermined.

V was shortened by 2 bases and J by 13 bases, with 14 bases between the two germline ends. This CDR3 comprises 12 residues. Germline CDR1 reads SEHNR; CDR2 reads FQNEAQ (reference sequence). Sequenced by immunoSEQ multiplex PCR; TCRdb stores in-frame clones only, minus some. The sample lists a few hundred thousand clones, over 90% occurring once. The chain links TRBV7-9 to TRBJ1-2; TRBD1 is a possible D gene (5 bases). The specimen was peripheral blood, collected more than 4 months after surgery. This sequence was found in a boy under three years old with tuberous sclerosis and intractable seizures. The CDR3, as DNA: TGTGCCAGCAGCTTAATACCGATCGGGGGCACCTTC. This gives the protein CASSLIPIGGTF. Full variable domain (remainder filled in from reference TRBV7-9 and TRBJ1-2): DTGVSQNPRHKITKRGQNVTFRCDPISEHNRLYWYRQTLGQGPEFLTYFQNEAQLEKSRLLSDRFSAERPKGSFSTLEIQRTEQGDSAMYLCASSLIPIGGTFGSGTRLTVV.